Below are 20 T cell receptor beta chains sequenced from a single sample in a study of blood T cell repertoires in COVID-19. Sequencing used immunoSEQ multiplex PCR; TCRdb keeps in-frame clones, though not all of them. The sample lists nearly 200,000 clones, approximately 85% seen once, with less than 6.5% in the top ten. The sample comprised peripheral blood. These receptors came from a woman between 65 and 79 years old with active or convalescent COVID-19.

The chain is built from TRBV7-9 and TRBJ2-3; 7 bases are a match to TRBD2. The trim removed 3 bases at V and 2 bases at J, leaving 5 bases unmatched. Per the germline V gene, CDR1 is SEHNR and CDR2 is FQNEAQ (reference sequence). CDR3 length: 15 residues. DNA for the CDR3: TGTGCCAGCAGCTTTCAGCGGGGAACCACAGATACGCAGTATTTT. Its protein product is CASSFQRGTTDTQYF.

The chain uses TRBV28 and TRBJ1-2; maybe TRBD1 (6 bases). This CDR3 comprises 15 residues. V dropped 5 bases and J dropped 2 bases, with 15 bases sitting between them. The V gene's germline CDR1 is MDHEN and CDR2 SYDVKM. The CDR3 sequence: CASSHHAGANYGYTF. The CDR3 DNA reads as TGTGCCAGCAGTCACCACGCAGGGGCCAACTATGGCTACACCTTC.

The table lists this clone with a few counts. V is TRBV28 and J is TRBJ2-6; tentatively, D is TRBD1 (6 bases). Trimming took 11 bases from V and 4 from J, leaving 18 bases between them. The CDR3 loop spans 15 amino acids. CDR1 and CDR2 from the germline V gene are MDHEN and SYDVKM. Here the CDR3 DNA reads TGTGCCCACGCCAGGGGCGCCTTAGGGGCCAACGTCCTGACTTTC. This translates into CAHARGALGANVLTF. Drawing the rest from reference TRBV28 and TRBJ2-6, the complete variable domain is DVKVTQSSRYLVKRTGEKVFLECVQDMDHENMFWYRQDPGLGLRLIYFSYDVKMKEKGDIPEGYSVSREKKERFSLILESASTNQTSMYLCAHARGALGANVLTFGAGSRLTVL.

The chain recombines TRBV19 with TRBJ1-5; a possible D gene is TRBD1 (5 bases). This CDR3 is built from 14 residues. With 7 bases removed from V and 2 bases from J, the gap between germline ends came to 12 bases. Germline assignment: CDR1 LNHDA and CDR2 SQIVND (reference sequence). CDR3: CASTSGGGNQPQHF. The CDR3 bases are TGTGCCAGTACTTCTGGGGGGGGCAATCAGCCCCAGCATTTT. Using reference TRBV19 and TRBJ1-5 for the parts outside the CDR3, the full variable domain is DGGITQSPKYLFRKEGQNVTLSCEQNLNHDAMYWYRQDPGQGLRLIYYSQIVNDFQKGDIAEGYSVSREKKESFPLTVTSAQKNPTAFYLCASTSGGGNQPQHFGDGTRLSIL.

This CDR3 is CASSEALSSSGRTYEQYF. Written as DNA, the CDR3 is TGTGCCAGCAGTGAAGCCCTCTCTTCTAGCGGGAGAACCTACGAGCAGTACTTC. The genes are TRBV6-1 and TRBJ2-7; 10 bases fit TRBD2. Germline V gene data show CDR1 as MNHNS and CDR2 as SASEGT. Trimming took 0 bases from V and 2 from J; bases not matched to a gene: 10. The CDR3 extends over 18 amino acids.

The chain uses TRBV5-1 and TRBJ2-3; tentative D call: TRBD2 (5 bases). Germline V lookup: CDR1 SGHRS, CDR2 YFSETQ. The CDR3 length is 14 residues. V dropped 2 bases and J dropped 5 bases, with 12 bases sitting between them. The CDR3 is CASSFEGRGDTQYF. The CDR3 coding sequence is TGCGCCAGCAGCTTCGAAGGGAGAGGAGATACGCAGTATTTT.

The genes are TRBV27 and TRBJ2-7; 7 bases are shared with TRBD2. V lost 5 bases, J lost 4 bases, and 8 bases stayed unmatched. The germline CDR1 and CDR2 sequences are MNHEY and SMNVEV (reference sequence). This CDR3 spans 14 amino acids. Written as DNA, the CDR3 is TGTGCCAGCAGTAGGACACTAGCGAAGTACGAGCAGTACTTC. Its translation: CASSRTLAKYEQYF.

The rearrangement links TRBV5-6 to TRBJ1-2; a weak D match, TRBD1 (5 bases). CDR3 length: 14 amino acids. Germline lookup yields CDR1 SGHDT and CDR2 YYEEEE. V dropped 2 bases and J dropped 3 bases, with 11 bases sitting between them. This CDR3 reads CASSLAGRDYGYTF. The DNA for the CDR3 is TGTGCCAGCAGCTTAGCAGGGAGGGACTATGGCTACACCTTC.

CDR3 sequence (DNA): TGTGCCAGCAGCGTAGAGGAGGGGCGACTAGGAAATGAGCAGTTCTTC. It codes for CASSVEEGRLGNEQFF. This chain joins TRBV9 and TRBJ2-1, with D possibly matching TRBD2 (6 bases). The CDR3 is 16 amino acids. V lost 0 bases to trimming and J lost 7 bases, with 17 bases between them. Germline values: CDR1 SGDLS, CDR2 YYNGEE.

The chain has TRBV7-3 and TRBJ2-1; D may be TRBD2 (5 bases). CDR3 length: 15 amino acids. The germline gives CDR1 SGHTA, CDR2 FQGTGA. The V gene lost 2 bases and the J gene lost 2 bases, with 10 bases spanning the gap. The CDR3 is CASSLEAETYNEQFF. In DNA form, the CDR3 reads TGTGCCAGCAGCTTAGAAGCGGAGACCTACAATGAGCAGTTCTTC.

The gene calls are TRBV5-1 and TRBJ2-7; 7 bases map to TRBD2. CDR1 and CDR2 (germline): SGHRS, YFSETQ. There are 17 residues in the CDR3. The V segment lost 5 bases and the J segment 1 base; nucleotides outside the gene matches: 15. CDR3 bases: TGCGCCAGCAGGGGGGGGGAGCTCTTCGCCCAATCCTACGAGCAGTACTTC. Its protein is CASRGGELFAQSYEQYF.

CDR3 DNA: TGTGCCAGCAGCTTAGCGCCCACACTTTTAGCGGGAGGAGTCCCCTACGAGCAGTACTTC. Its translation: CASSLAPTLLAGGVPYEQYF. The chain is built from TRBV7-6 and TRBJ2-7; TRBD2 matches at 10 bases. The germline gives CDR1 SGHVS, CDR2 FNYEAQ. The CDR3 totals 20 residues. The V and J ends lost 0 bases and 2 bases, in that order; junction bases with no gene match: 16.

This sequence joins TRBV18 and TRBJ2-5; tentatively, D is TRBD1 (6 bases). From germline, CDR1 is KGHSH and CDR2 LQKENI. The CDR3 runs 13 residues. Trimming stripped 2 bases from V and 3 bases from J, with 7 bases between. DNA of the CDR3: TGTGCCAGCTCACCAAAGGGGGAAGAGACCCAGTACTTC. It encodes CASSPKGEETQYF.

The V and J genes are TRBV28 and TRBJ1-4; the match to TRBD1 covers 10 bases. This CDR3 is built from 15 residues. Germline CDR1 reads MDHEN; CDR2 reads SYDVKM. Germline trimming cut 5 bases from V and 4 bases from J; bases unmatched to any gene: 4. In DNA, the CDR3 is TGTGCCAGCAGTACGGACAGGGGGAATAATGAAAAACTGTTTTTT. Translation gives CASSTDRGNNEKLFF.

This clone turned up a few times. The chain has TRBV25-1 and TRBJ1-6; D is unresolved. Per the germline V gene, CDR1 is MGHDK and CDR2 is SYGVNS. This CDR3 spans 14 amino acids. Trimming took 2 bases from V and 9 from J, leaving 11 bases between them. This CDR3 is CASSEIGSPSPLHF. The CDR3 nucleotides are TGTGCCAGCAGTGAAATCGGGAGTCCTTCACCCCTCCACTTT.

J is TRBJ2-7 and V is TRBV3-1 (or the pseudogene TRBV3-2); D unresolved. Between the trimmed V and J ends, which lost 4 bases and 0 bases, there was a span of 10 bases. The CDR3 covers 14 residues. Germline V gene lookup returns CDR1 LGHDT and CDR2 YNNKEL (reference sequence). The CDR3 DNA sequence: TGTGCCAGCAGCCGAAGACGGAGCTCCTACGAGCAGTACTTC. It codes for CASSRRRSSYEQYF.

J is TRBJ1-5 and V is TRBV29-1; 11 positions match TRBD1. This CDR3 is built from 17 residues. Looked up from germline, CDR1 is SQVTM and CDR2 is ANQGSEA. V lost 5 bases, J lost 7 bases, and 16 bases stayed unmatched. The CDR3 region is CSVSLPGTGGGRQPQHF. The CDR3 DNA sequence: TGCAGCGTTTCCCTGCCCGGGACAGGGGGAGGTCGGCAGCCCCAGCATTTT.

The rearrangement links TRBV7-6 to TRBJ2-5; 9 bases are a match to TRBD2. Germline V gene data show CDR1 as SGHVS and CDR2 as FNYEAQ. The CDR3 contains 15 residues. V trimming: 5 bases; J trimming: 3 bases; junction bases outside the gene matches: 7. For the CDR3, the DNA is TGTGCCAGCAGCCCCCAGGCGGGAGGGGAAGAGACCCAGTACTTC. This encodes CASSPQAGGEETQYF.

This clone was seen once. The chain employs TRBV9 and TRBJ2-5, with TRBD2 matching over 10 bases. This CDR3 is built from 15 residues. The germline CDR1 and CDR2 sequences are SGDLS and YYNGEE. Unmatched junction bases numbered 4, after V lost 3 bases and J lost 2 bases. The CDR3 is CASSASGRSQETQYF. DNA of the CDR3: TGTGCCAGCAGCGCTAGCGGGAGAAGTCAAGAGACCCAGTACTTC.

This clone was seen a single time. The chain joins TRBV7-2 to TRBJ1-1; TRBD1 matches 8 bases. After removal of 6 bases from V and 4 bases from J, the junction contained 4 bases not matched to a gene. Per the germline V gene, CDR1 is SGHTA and CDR2 is FQGNSA. The CDR3 has 13 amino acids. The CDR3 DNA sequence: TGTGCCAGCAGGTCTACAGGGGGCACTGAAGCTTTCTTT. This encodes CASRSTGGTEAFF.